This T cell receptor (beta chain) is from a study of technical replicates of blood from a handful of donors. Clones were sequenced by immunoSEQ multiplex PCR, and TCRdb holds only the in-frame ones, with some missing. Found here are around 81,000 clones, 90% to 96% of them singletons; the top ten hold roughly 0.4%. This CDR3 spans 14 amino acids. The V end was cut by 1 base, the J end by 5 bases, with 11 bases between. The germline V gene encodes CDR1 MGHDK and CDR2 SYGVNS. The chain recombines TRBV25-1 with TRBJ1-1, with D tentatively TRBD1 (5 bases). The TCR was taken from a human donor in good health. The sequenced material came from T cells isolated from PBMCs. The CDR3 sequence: CASSELNTGTEAFF. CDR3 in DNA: TGTGCCAGCAGTGAATTAAATACAGGAACTGAAGCTTTCTTT. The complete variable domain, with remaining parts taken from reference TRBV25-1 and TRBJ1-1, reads EADIYQTPRYLVIGTGKKITLECSQTMGHDKMYWYQQDPGMELHLIHYSYGVNSTEKGDLSSESTVSRIRTEHFPLTLESARPSHTSQYLCASSELNTGTEAFFGQGTRLTVV.